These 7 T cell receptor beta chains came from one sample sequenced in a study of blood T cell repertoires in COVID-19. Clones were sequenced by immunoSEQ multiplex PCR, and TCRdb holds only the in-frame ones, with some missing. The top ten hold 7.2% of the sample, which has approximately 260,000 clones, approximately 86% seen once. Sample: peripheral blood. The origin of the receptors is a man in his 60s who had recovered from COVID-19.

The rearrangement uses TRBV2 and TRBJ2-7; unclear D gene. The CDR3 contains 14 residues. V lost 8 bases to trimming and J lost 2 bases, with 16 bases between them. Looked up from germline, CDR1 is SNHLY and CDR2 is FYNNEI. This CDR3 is CASVPRPQTYEQYF. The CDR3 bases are TGTGCCAGCGTCCCTAGGCCCCAAACCTACGAGCAGTACTTC.

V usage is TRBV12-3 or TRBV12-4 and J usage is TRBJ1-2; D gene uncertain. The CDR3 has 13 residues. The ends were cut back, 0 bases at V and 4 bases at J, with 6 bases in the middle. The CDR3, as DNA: TGTGCCAGCAGTTTAGCGCGATCCTATGGCTACACCTTC. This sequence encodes CASSLARSYGYTF.

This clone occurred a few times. The CDR3 region is CASSRTGTESNQPQHF. The DNA for the CDR3 is TGTGCCAGCAGCCGAACCGGGACAGAGAGCAATCAGCCCCAGCATTTT. The chain carries TRBV6-6 and TRBJ1-5, with TRBD1 matching over 7 bases. Germline V gene data show CDR1 as MNHNY and CDR2 as SVGAGI (reference sequence). The CDR3 loop spans 16 amino acids. V shed 6 bases, J shed 1 base, and the junction held 9 bases outside the gene matches.

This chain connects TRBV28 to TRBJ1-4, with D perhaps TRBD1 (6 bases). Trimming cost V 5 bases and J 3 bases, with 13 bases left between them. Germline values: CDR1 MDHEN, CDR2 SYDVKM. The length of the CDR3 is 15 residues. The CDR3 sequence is CASSPRGAANEKLFF. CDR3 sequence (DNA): TGTGCCAGCAGTCCCAGGGGCGCCGCTAATGAAAAACTGTTTTTT.

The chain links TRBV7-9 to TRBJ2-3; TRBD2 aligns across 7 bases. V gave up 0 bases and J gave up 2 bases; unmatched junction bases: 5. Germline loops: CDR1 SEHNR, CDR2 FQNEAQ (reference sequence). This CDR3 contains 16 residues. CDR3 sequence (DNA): TGTGCCAGCAGCTTAGCGGGGACTACCCTCACAGATACGCAGTATTTT. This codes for CASSLAGTTLTDTQYF.

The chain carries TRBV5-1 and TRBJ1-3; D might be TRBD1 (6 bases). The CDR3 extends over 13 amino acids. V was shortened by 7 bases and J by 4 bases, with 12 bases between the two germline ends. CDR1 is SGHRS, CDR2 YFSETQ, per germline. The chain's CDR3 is CASQGMVGNTIYF. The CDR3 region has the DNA TGCGCCAGCCAGGGGATGGTGGGAAACACCATATATTTT.

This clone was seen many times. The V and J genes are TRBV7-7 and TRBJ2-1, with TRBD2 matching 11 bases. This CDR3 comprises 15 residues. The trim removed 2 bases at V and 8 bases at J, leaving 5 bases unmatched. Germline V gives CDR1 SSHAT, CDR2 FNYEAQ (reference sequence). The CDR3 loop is CASSLLAGGFDEQFF. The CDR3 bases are TGTGCCAGCAGCTTACTAGCGGGGGGCTTCGATGAGCAGTTCTTC.